What follows are 9 T cell receptor beta chains derived from one specimen sequenced in a study of spatial heterogeneity in lung cancer (dated by TCRdb to about 2019). The library was built by means of 5' RACE. Reads for this sample came from a NextSeq 500. TCRdb reworked the public reads: Q25 trimming with fastp, MiXCR clone assembly, productive beta chains retained. When rows share a CDR3 protein, they turn into one entry using the most common DNA and genes. This sample has over 95,000 distinct CDR3 sequences in its table, and approximately 10% of those were observed once. The ten largest clones take up 20% to 25% of the sample. In light of the paper, this sample's time point label describes: blood at routine non-recurrence follow-up after resection. Sequenced here: PBMCs, sampled at follow-up. These receptors all stem from a female donor with early-stage non-small cell lung cancer.

The rearrangement links TRBV30 to TRBJ1-4, with a possible D match to TRBD1 (5 bases). The CDR3 contains 15 residues. Germline V CDR1 and CDR2: GTSNPN, SVGIG (reference sequence). With 6 bases removed from V and 4 bases from J, the gap between germline ends came to 18 bases. DNA of the CDR3: TGTGCCTGCGATCCCCGGGACGGATTTAATGAAAAACTGTTTTTT. As protein: CACDPRDGFNEKLFF.

The table lists this clonotype with a count of one. The gene calls are TRBV29-1 and TRBJ2-1; possibly TRBD2 for D (6 bases). Looked up from germline, CDR1 is SQVTM and CDR2 is ANQGSEA. CDR3 length: 12 residues. Trimming cost V 5 bases and J 6 bases, with 11 bases left between them. The CDR3 DNA reads as TGCAGCGTTCGGCGGGGAACCAATGAGCAGTTCTTC. This codes for CSVRRGTNEQFF.

There are many counts of this clonotype. This sequence joins TRBV30 and TRBJ2-1, with TRBD2 matching 12 bases. The CDR3 loop spans 15 amino acids. The germline V gene has CDR1 GTSNPN and CDR2 SVGIG (reference sequence). J gave up 5 bases and V 3 bases, and 5 bases lay outside the gene matches. CDR3 DNA: TGTGCCTGGAGCCAAGGACTAGCGGGAAACAATGAGCAGTTCTTC. It is translated as CAWSQGLAGNNEQFF. Based on the CDR3 plus reference TRBV30 and TRBJ2-1, the full variable domain is SQTIHQWPATLVQPVGSPLSLECTVEGTSNPNLYWYRQAAGRGLQLLFYSVGIGQISSEVPQNLSASRPQDRQFILSSKKLLLSDSGFYLCAWSQGLAGNNEQFFGPGTRLTVL.

This clonotype was seen a handful of times. The J gene is TRBJ2-3, the V gene TRBV20-1; unclear D gene. The germline CDR1 and CDR2 sequences are DFQATT and SNEGSKA (reference sequence). Between the trimmed V and J ends, which lost 1 base and 1 base, there was a span of 6 bases. This CDR3 comprises 13 residues. Written as DNA, the CDR3 is TGCAGTGCTAGAGTGGTGGGCACAGATACGCAGTATTTT. It yields the protein CSARVVGTDTQYF.

The genes are TRBV20-1 and TRBJ2-1, with 10 bases identical to TRBD2. V lost 3 bases and J lost 4; bases outside the gene matches: 6. The CDR3 extends over 15 amino acids. The V gene's germline CDR1 is DFQATT and CDR2 SNEGSKA (reference sequence). The chain's CDR3 is CSASHPSGGYNEQFF. In DNA, the CDR3 is TGCAGTGCTAGTCATCCTAGCGGGGGTTACAATGAGCAGTTCTTC.

This clonotype has at least ten counts. The V gene is TRBV29-1, the J gene TRBJ1-1, with D perhaps matching TRBD1 (6 bases). CDR3 length: 12 amino acids. The V gene lost 7 bases and the J gene lost 1 base, with 10 bases spanning the gap. Germline V gene sequence: CDR1 SQVTM, CDR2 ANQGSEA. CDR3 nucleotides: TGCAGCGCGGGGGGCTGGAACACTGAAGCTTTCTTT. This gives the protein CSAGGWNTEAFF.

The table lists this clonotype with a few counts. V and J are TRBV7-2 and TRBJ1-5, with 7 bases identical to TRBD1. From germline, CDR1 is SGHTA and CDR2 FQGNSA. V lost 5 bases and J lost 0; bases outside the gene matches: 7. The CDR3 covers 16 residues. In DNA, the CDR3 is TGTGCCAGCAGCCCCGCGGGACAGCATAGCAATCAGCCCCAGCATTTT. Translated, it gives CASSPAGQHSNQPQHF.

The J gene is TRBJ2-1, the V gene TRBV7-2, with 8 bases fitting TRBD2. This CDR3 is 14 amino acids long. In germline, CDR1 is SGHTA, CDR2 FQGNSA. V dropped 6 bases and J dropped 12; count of bases not matched to a gene: 13. DNA for the CDR3: TGTGCCAGCAGTCAAGATCCAGCGGGAGCGCGGCAGTTCTTC. Its protein product is CASSQDPAGARQFF.

This clonotype was counted a single time. The chain recombines TRBV4-2 with TRBJ2-1; 7 nucleotides line up with TRBD2. This CDR3 is 18 amino acids long. CDR1 and CDR2 (germline): LGHNA, YNFKEQ. Trimming cost V 1 base and J 2 bases; bases outside gene matches: 11. CDR3 nucleotides: TGTGCCAGCAGCCAAGCCCACGGGGGGAGGGCCGCCTACAATGAGCAGTTCTTC. Its protein product is CASSQAHGGRAAYNEQFF.